What follows is one T cell receptor (beta chain) and its context. The germline V gene has CDR1 LGHDT and CDR2 YNNKEL (reference sequence). The CDR3 has 12 residues. V was pared by 2 bases and J by 3 bases, with 4 bases between. The data originate from a study of blood T cell repertoires in COVID-19. About the study: Donors in the United States, Italy and Spain gave samples during acute or convalescent COVID-19.

Per the authors' pipeline: The authors estimated nucleated cell counts from reference gene primer amplification. Sequencing was performed with immunoSEQ multiplex PCR; in TCRdb, only in-frame clones are kept and a portion is missing. The V and J calls and clone size come from that table; D and trimming were worked out from the DNA. Among roughly 250,000 clones listed, around 89% were seen once. This rearrangement joins TRBV3-1 (or the pseudogene TRBV3-2) to TRBJ1-2; D not certain. Sequenced input: peripheral blood. This sequence was found in a man aged 25 to 45 with acute or convalescent COVID-19. CDR3 protein: CASSQLDYGYTF. The CDR3, as DNA: TGTGCCAGCAGCCAATTAGACTATGGCTACACCTTC.